This T cell receptor (beta chain) appears in the sequencing data of a study of T cell responses to AZD1222 COVID-19 vaccine (TCRdb year 2021). For the wider study: Because spike-specific TCR depth and breadth did not differ between the two schedules, AZD1222 recipients who got a second dose at roughly 4 weeks were pooled with those who got a second dose at roughly 12 weeks. Trial participants were enrolled by age into subgroups of 18-55, 56-69 and 70-plus years, and about 150, 27 and 61 TCR-sequenced participants, respectively, were included in these subgroups. A total of 240 or so trial participants underwent TCR sequencing, of whom 207 had received two doses of AZD1222 and some 25 had received two doses of the MenACWY control vaccine.

The CDR3 regions of human TCRbeta chains were subjected to immunosequencing. In the paper's pipeline: Repertoire TCRs were matched against a reference library of SARS-CoV-2-specific TCRs generated with the MIRA antigen-specificity platform. Breadth was defined as the fraction of unique TCRs that were SARS-CoV-2-associated, and depth was defined as the fraction of total T cells that were SARS-CoV-2-associated. Each spike-specific TCR was assigned to its reactive spike region and to a CD4 or CD8 class using the MIRA data. Log10-transformed breadth and depth values were compared by one-way ANOVA with Sidak's multiple comparisons tests. TCRdb holds this immuneACCESS table with in-frame rearrangements only. Some clones are missing; in checked studies, unresolved V genes explain under half, and the rest has no known cause. That table is the source of V, J and clone size, and D and trimming were worked out from the DNA. The sample profile shows about 120,000 clones; roughly 89% of them were found once. The biggest ten clones account for roughly 12% of the sample.

Study-wide conclusions, independent of this receptor: No day 14 peak-response samples were available, so repertoires were characterized only after the peak T cell response. The whole spike protein was spanned by vaccine-associated CD4 TCRs, and dominant responses were seen in regions 160-218 and 743-854. The 56-69-year group was small, and its depth increase did not reach significance, likely because of low power. Reportedly, close to half of the unique spike-specific TCRs recognized epitopes lying outside the regions that are mutated in the B.1.351 and B.1.1.7 variants. Only six AZD1222 recipients were SARS-CoV-2 seropositive at baseline, limiting conclusions about previously exposed vaccinees. A significant rise in spike-specific TCR breadth and depth was observed after two AZD1222 doses relative to day 0 and relative to MenACWY recipients. Participants were mostly white British and included more females than males, and it was suggested by the authors that clonal diversity may have been underestimated.

A note on this clone: The antigen this receptor binds is unknown. No much larger clone is present one base from it, and per-base qualities are unavailable.

V lost 5 bases and J lost 6 bases; the stretch between them is 11 bases long. The germline V gene sets CDR1 to MNHEY and CDR2 to SVGAGI. The CDR3 contains 14 residues, cysteine and phenylalanine counted. The only DNA kept is the CDR3, 42 bases in frame from the first base. The meaning of the sample's time point label: baseline before first vaccination. Vaccinee samples were obtained from the UK trials COV001 and COV002, which included a single-blind randomized controlled phase 2/3 trial of AZD1222 (ChAdOx1 nCoV-19) in healthy adults. For TCRbeta chain sequencing, PBMC samples were collected from trial participants at day 0 and at day 28 after the second dose.

The TCR was taken from an adult in good health. The sample consisted of peripheral blood, taken on day 0 of AZD1222 vaccination. The V and J genes are TRBV6-5 and TRBJ1-6; the D gene is perhaps TRBD1, from 5 matching bases. The CDR3 here reads CASSQAGPNSPLHF. The DNA is as follows: TGTGCCAGCAGTCAGGCAGGGCCTAATTCACCCCTCCACTTT.